This TCR beta chain was recorded in a study of CD8+ T cells in alopecia areata. Study-level background: Administration of oral tofacitinib to treated patients was at 5 to 10 mg twice daily.

The authors extracted RNA and reverse transcribed it into cDNA as the sequencing template. Libraries were prepared by immunoSEQ multiplex PCR; TCRdb keeps only in-frame clonotypes and omits some of them. The sample comprises about 98,000 clones, about 40% of which are singletons, and about 0.79% rests with the top ten. In alopecia areata patients, both lesional scalp punch biopsies and peripheral blood were collected. Germline values: CDR1 SQVTM, CDR2 ANQGSEA. The CDR3 sequence is 13 residues long. The V end lost 4 bases, the J end lost 0 bases, and 9 bases lay between the germline ends. The clonotype comes from a human donor with alopecia areata. The sample comprised CD4+ T cells sorted from blood. The gene calls are TRBV29-1 and TRBJ1-1; D call uncertain. The CDR3 DNA follows: TGCAGCGTTGGTTGGGTCGTGAACACTGAAGCTTTCTTT. Translating it yields CSVGWVVNTEAFF.